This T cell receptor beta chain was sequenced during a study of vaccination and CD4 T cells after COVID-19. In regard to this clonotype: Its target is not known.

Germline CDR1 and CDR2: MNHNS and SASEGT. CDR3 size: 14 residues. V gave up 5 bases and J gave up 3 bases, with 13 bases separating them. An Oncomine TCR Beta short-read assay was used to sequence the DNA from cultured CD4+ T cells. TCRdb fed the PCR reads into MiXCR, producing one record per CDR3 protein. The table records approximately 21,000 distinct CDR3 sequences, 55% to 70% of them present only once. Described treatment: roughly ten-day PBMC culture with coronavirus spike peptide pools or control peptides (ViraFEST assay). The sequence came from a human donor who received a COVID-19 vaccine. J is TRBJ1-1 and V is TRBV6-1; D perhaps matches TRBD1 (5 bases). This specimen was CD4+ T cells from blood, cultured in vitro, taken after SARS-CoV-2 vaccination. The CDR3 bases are TGTGCCAGCAGTCCAGGGTGGGTGGACACTGAAGCTTTCTTT. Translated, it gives CASSPGWVDTEAFF.